The TCR beta chain described here comes from a study of T-cell reconstitution after alpha-beta-depleted transplantation in children. Study-wide results and limits: Where alpha-beta T cells came from about two months after transplant was reportedly several hundred expanded graft clones. From newly produced T cells came most of the T-cell counts and diversity one year after transplant. At day 60, the high TCRbeta diversity found in some patients originated from recipient T cells and thymic progenitors that had survived.

Germline-derived CDR1 and CDR2 are MNHEY and SVGAGI. V lost 2 bases to trimming and J lost 3 bases, with 10 bases between them. This CDR3 is built from 14 residues. As to this clonotype: The antigen remains unidentified.

TCRbeta library preparation incorporated unique molecular identifiers. One entry per CDR3 protein, called by TCRdb with MiXCR from the PCR reads. This sample has 70,000 to 95,000 distinct CDR3 sequences, with around a sixth found just once. The TCR originated in a male patient aged 2-15 years who had a stem cell transplant for acute lymphoblastic leukemia, so the T cells may come from the graft donor. V and J are TRBV6-5 and TRBJ1-2; D is perhaps TRBD1 (5 bases). The sample consisted of PBMCs, mostly from graft donor cells, taken 180 days after TCRalphabeta/CD19-depleted stem cell transplant. CDR3 sequence (DNA): TGTGCCAGCAGTTACGGGGGAGGATACTATGGCTACACCTTC. Translating it yields CASSYGGGYYGYTF.